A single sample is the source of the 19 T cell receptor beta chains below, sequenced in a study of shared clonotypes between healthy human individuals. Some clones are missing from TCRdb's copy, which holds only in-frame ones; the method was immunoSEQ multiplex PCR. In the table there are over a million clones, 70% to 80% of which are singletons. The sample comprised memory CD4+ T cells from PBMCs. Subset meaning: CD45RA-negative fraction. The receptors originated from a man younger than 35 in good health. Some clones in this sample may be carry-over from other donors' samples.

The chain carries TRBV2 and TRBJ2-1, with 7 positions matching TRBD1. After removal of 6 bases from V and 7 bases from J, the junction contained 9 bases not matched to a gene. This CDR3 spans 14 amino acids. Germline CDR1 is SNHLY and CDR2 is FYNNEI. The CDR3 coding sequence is TGTGCCAGCAGAGAGCAGTCACAGGGGAATGAGCAGTTCTTC. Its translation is CASREQSQGNEQFF.

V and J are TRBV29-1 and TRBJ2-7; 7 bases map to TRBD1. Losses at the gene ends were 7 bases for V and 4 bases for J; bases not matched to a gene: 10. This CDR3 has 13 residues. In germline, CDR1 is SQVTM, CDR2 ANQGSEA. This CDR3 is CSAYGTENYEQYF. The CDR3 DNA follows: TGCAGCGCCTACGGGACAGAAAATTACGAGCAGTACTTC.

The CDR3 coding sequence is TGTGCCAGCAGCTTATCGACAGGCCACGAGCAGTACTTC. It codes for CASSLSTGHEQYF. The rearrangement links TRBV7-8 to TRBJ2-7; a weak D match, TRBD1 (6 bases). The CDR3 is 13 amino acids. Looked up from germline, CDR1 is SGHVS and CDR2 is FQNEAQ. Trimming took off 2 bases at V and 5 bases at J, with 10 bases between the two ends.

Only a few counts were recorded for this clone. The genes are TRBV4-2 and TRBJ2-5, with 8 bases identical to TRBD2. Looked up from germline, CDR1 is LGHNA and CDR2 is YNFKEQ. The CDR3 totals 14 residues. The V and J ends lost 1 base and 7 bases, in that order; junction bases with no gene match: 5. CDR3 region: CASSQGTSSGTQYF. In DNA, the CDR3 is TGTGCCAGCAGCCAAGGGACTAGCTCCGGGACCCAGTACTTC.

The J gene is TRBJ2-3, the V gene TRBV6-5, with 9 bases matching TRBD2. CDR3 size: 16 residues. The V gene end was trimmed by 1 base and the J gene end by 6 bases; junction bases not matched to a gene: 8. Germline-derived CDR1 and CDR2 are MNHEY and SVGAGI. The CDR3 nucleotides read TGTGCCAGCAGTTACTGGGGTAGCGGGAGCGGGGATACGCAGTATTTT. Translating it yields CASSYWGSGSGDTQYF.

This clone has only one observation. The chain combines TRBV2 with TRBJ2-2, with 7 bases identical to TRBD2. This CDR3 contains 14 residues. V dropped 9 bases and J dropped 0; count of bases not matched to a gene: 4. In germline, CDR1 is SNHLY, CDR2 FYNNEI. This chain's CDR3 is CARSGLANTGELFF. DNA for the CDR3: TGTGCCAGATCCGGACTAGCGAACACCGGGGAGCTGTTTTTT.

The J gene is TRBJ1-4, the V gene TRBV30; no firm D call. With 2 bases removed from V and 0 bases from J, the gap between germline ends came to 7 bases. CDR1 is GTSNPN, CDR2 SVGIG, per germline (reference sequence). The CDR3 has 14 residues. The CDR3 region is CAWSKRATNEKLFF. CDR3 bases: TGTGCCTGGAGTAAAAGGGCAACTAATGAAAAACTGTTTTTT.

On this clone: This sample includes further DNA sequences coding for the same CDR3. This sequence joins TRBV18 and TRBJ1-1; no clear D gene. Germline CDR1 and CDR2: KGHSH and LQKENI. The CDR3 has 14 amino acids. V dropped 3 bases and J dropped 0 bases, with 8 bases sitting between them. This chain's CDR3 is CASSPAGMNTEAFF. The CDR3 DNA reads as TGTGCCAGCTCACCTGCAGGAATGAACACTGAAGCTTTCTTT.

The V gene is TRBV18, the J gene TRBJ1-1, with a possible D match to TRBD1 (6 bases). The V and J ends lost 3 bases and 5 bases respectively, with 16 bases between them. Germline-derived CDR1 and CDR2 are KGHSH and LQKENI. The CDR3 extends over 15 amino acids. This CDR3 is CASSPTGGAGTEAFF. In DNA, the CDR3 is TGTGCCAGCTCACCTACGGGGGGCGCGGGGACTGAAGCTTTCTTT.

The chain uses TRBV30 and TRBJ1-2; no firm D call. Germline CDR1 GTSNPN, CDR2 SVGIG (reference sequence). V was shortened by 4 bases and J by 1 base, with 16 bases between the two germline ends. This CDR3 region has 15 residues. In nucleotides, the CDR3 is TGTGCCTGGATCCTTTCGGGAGACTTTAACTATGGCTACACCTTC. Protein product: CAWILSGDFNYGYTF. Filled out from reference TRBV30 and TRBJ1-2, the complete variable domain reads SQTIHQWPATLVQPVGSPLSLECTVEGTSNPNLYWYRQAAGRGLQLLFYSVGIGQISSEVPQNLSASRPQDRQFILSSKKLLLSDSGFYLCAWILSGDFNYGYTFGSGTRLTVV.

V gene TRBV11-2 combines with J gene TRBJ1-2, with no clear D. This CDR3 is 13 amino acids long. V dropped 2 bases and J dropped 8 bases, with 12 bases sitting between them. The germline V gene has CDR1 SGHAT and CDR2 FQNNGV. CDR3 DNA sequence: TGTGCCAGCAGCTTAACCGGGATTTCGGGCTACACCTTC. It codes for CASSLTGISGYTF.

The CDR3 sequence is CSGRHPNTEAFF. CDR3 coding DNA: TGCAGCGGTCGACACCCGAACACTGAAGCTTTCTTT. This chain joins TRBV29-1 and TRBJ1-1; no reliable D call. The CDR3 extends over 12 amino acids. V lost 7 bases and J 1 base, leaving 10 bases between the germline ends. From germline, CDR1 is SQVTM and CDR2 ANQGSEA. The full variable domain, in which reference TRBV29-1 and TRBJ1-1 provide the parts outside the CDR3, is SAVISQKPSRDICQRGTSLTIQCQVDSQVTMMFWYRQQPGQSLTLIATANQGSEATYESGFVIDKFPISRPNLTFSTLTVSNMSPEDSSIYLCSGRHPNTEAFFGQGTRLTVV.

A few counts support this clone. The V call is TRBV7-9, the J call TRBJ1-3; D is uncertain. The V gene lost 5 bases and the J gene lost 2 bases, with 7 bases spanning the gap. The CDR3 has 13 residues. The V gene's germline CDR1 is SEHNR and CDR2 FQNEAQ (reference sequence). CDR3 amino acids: CASSRETGNTIYF. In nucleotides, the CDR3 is TGTGCCAGCAGCCGGGAAACTGGAAACACCATATATTTT. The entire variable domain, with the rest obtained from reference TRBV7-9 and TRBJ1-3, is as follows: DTGVSQNPRHKITKRGQNVTFRCDPISEHNRLYWYRQTLGQGPEFLTYFQNEAQLEKSRLLSDRFSAERPKGSFSTLEIQRTEQGDSAMYLCASSRETGNTIYFGEGSWLTVV.

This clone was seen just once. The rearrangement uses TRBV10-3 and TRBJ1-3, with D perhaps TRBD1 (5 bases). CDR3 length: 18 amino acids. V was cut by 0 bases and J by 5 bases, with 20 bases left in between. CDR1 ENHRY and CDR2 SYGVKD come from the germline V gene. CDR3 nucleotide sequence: TGTGCCATCAGTGAGTCAGTAGCGGACACTTCGGGCAGAAACACCATATATTTT. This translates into CAISESVADTSGRNTIYF.

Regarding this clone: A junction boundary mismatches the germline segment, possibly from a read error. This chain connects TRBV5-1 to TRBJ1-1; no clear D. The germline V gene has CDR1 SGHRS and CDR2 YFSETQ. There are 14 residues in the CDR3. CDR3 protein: CASSHGPPNTGAFF. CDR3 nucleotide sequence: TGCGCCAGCAGCCACGGCCCCCCGAACACTGGAGCTTTCTTT.

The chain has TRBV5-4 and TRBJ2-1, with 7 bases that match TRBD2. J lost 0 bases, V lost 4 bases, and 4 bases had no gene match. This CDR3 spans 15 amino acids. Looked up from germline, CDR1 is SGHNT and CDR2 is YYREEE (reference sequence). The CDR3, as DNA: TGTGCCAGCAGCCCCTGGGGGGGCTCCTACAATGAGCAGTTCTTC. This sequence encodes CASSPWGGSYNEQFF.

CDR3 sequence: CASSPREGPLETQYF. In DNA form, the CDR3 reads TGTGCCAGCAGTCCGCGGGAGGGCCCTCTAGAGACCCAGTACTTC. The rearrangement joins TRBV28 to TRBJ2-5, with 9 bases fitting TRBD2. The CDR3 is 15 amino acids. Germline V gene lookup returns CDR1 MDHEN and CDR2 SYDVKM. J gave up 4 bases and V 5 bases, and 8 bases lay outside the gene matches.

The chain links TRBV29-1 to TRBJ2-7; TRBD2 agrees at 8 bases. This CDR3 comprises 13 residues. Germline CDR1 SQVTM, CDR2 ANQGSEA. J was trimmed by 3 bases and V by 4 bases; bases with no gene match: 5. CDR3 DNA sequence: TGCAGCGTTGGGGGACTAGAGCACTACGAGCAGTACTTC. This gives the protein CSVGGLEHYEQYF.

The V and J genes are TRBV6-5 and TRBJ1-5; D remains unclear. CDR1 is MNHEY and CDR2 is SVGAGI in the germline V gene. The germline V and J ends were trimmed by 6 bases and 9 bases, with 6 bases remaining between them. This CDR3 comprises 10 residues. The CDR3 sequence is CASSAAPQHF. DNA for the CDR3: TGTGCCAGCAGCGCTGCGCCCCAGCATTTT.